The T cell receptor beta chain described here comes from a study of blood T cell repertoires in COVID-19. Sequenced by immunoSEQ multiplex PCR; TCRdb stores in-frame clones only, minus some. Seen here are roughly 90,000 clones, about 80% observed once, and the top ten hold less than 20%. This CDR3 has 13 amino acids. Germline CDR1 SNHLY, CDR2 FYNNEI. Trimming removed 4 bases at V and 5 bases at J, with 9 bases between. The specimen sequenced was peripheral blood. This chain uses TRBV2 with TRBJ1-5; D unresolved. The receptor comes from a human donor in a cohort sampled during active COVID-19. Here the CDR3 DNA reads TGTGCCAGCAGTGGAGAGAGAGATCAGCCCCAGCATTTT. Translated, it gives CASSGERDQPQHF.